Listed below are T cell receptor beta chains from one sample, sequenced in a study of shared clonotypes between healthy human individuals. The protocol was immunoSEQ multiplex PCR, while the TCRdb copy is restricted to in-frame clones and leaves out a portion. The sample consists of approximately 1.5 million clones, approximately 98.5% of them appearing once. The sample comprised naive CD4+ T cells sorted from blood. The receptors were sampled from a man aged 25 to 45 in good health. Each CDR3 is given with its conserved first and last residue. A D gene is named only where the DNA matches it firmly. The listing skips clone size in some rows; elsewhere it reads once, few, many or a size class.

abundance: NA; d_gene: NA; j_gene: TRBJ1-1; v_gene: TRBV13; CDR3nt: TGTGCCAGCAGTTACTGGGGGGGAGGCACTGAAGCTTTCTTT; CDR3aa: CASSYWGGGTEAFF
abundance: NA; d_gene: NA; j_gene: TRBJ1-1; v_gene: TRBV11-3; CDR3nt: TGTGCCAGCAGCTTAGATGGGAGGGTGAACACTGAAGCTTTCTTT; CDR3aa: CASSLDGRVNTEAFF
abundance: NA; d_gene: NA; j_gene: TRBJ2-1; v_gene: TRBV9; CDR3nt: TGTGCCAGCAGCGTGACCCAAGGGGTCATGCCGAACAATGAGCAGTTCTTC; CDR3aa: CASSVTQGVMPNNEQFF
abundance: NA; d_gene: TRBD1; j_gene: TRBJ2-4; v_gene: TRBV27; CDR3nt: TGTGCCAGCAGGGACAGGGGGCTCGTGAACATTCAGTACTTC; CDR3aa: CASRDRGLVNIQYF
abundance: NA; d_gene: NA; j_gene: TRBJ1-5; v_gene: TRBV6-1; CDR3nt: TGTGCCAGCAGTGAACCACGGACAGCGTCCCAGCATTTT; CDR3aa: CASSEPRTASQHF
abundance: NA; d_gene: TRBD1; j_gene: TRBJ1-2; v_gene: TRBV27; CDR3nt: TGTGCCAGCAGGGATTCGACAGGGGGTGGCTACACCTTC; CDR3aa: CASRDSTGGGYTF
abundance: NA; d_gene: NA; j_gene: TRBJ2-3; v_gene: TRBV25-1; CDR3nt: TGTGCCAGCAGTGAATTTGGGGGACCAGACACAGATACGCAGTATTTT; CDR3aa: CASSEFGGPDTDTQYF
abundance: NA; d_gene: NA; j_gene: TRBJ1-3; v_gene: TRBV7-7; CDR3nt: TGTGCCAGCAGCCCAGGGAGCTCTGGAAACACCATATATTTT; CDR3aa: CASSPGSSGNTIYF
abundance: NA; d_gene: NA; j_gene: TRBJ1-1; v_gene: TRBV18; CDR3nt: TGTGCCAGCTCACCACCTCGAGGGTTCCCTGAAGCTTTCTTT; CDR3aa: CASSPPRGFPEAFF
abundance: NA; d_gene: NA; j_gene: TRBJ1-1; v_gene: TRBV9; CDR3nt: TGTGCCAGCAGCGTAGACGTCAGGATGAACACTGAAGCTTTCTTT; CDR3aa: CASSVDVRMNTEAFF
abundance: once; d_gene: TRBD2; j_gene: TRBJ2-1; v_gene: TRBV7-3; CDR3nt: TGTGCCAGCAGCTCGGGGACTAGCGCTACGAGCTCCTACAATGAGCAGTTCTTC; CDR3aa: CASSSGTSATSSYNEQFF
abundance: NA; d_gene: NA; j_gene: TRBJ2-3; v_gene: TRBV5-4; CDR3nt: TGTGCCAGCAGCGCCCCGTTAACTAGCACAGATACGCAGTATTTT; CDR3aa: CASSAPLTSTDTQYF
abundance: NA; d_gene: NA; j_gene: TRBJ2-7; v_gene: TRBV10-2; CDR3nt: TGCGCCAGCAGTGACCAGGCCTACGAGCAGTACTTC; CDR3aa: CASSDQAYEQYF
abundance: NA; d_gene: NA; j_gene: TRBJ1-2; v_gene: TRBV29-1; CDR3nt: TGCAGCGTTGAAAGGAATGGCGTCAGCTATGGCTACACCTTC; CDR3aa: CSVERNGVSYGYTF
abundance: NA; d_gene: NA; j_gene: TRBJ2-7; v_gene: TRBV7-9; CDR3nt: TGTGCCAGCAGCTTAGTCGGGGAGTCCCACGAGCAGTACTTC; CDR3aa: CASSLVGESHEQYF
abundance: NA; d_gene: TRBD2; j_gene: TRBJ2-5; v_gene: TRBV7-9; CDR3nt: TGTGCCAGCAGTGAGATAGGGGAGGGATACCAAGAGACCCAGTACTTC; CDR3aa: CASSEIGEGYQETQYF
abundance: NA; d_gene: NA; j_gene: TRBJ1-5; v_gene: TRBV5-6; CDR3nt: TGTGCCAGCTCTCAGGGGAGGCATCAGCCCCAGCATTTT; CDR3aa: CASSQGRHQPQHF
abundance: NA; d_gene: TRBD2; j_gene: TRBJ2-7; v_gene: TRBV28; CDR3nt: TGTGCCAGCAGCCCCTCCGGCGGGAGTGGGTCCTACGAGCAGTACTTC; CDR3aa: CASSPSGGSGSYEQYF
abundance: NA; d_gene: NA; j_gene: TRBJ1-4; v_gene: TRBV10-2; CDR3nt: TGCGCCAGCAGTCCCATTGGACAGCCTAATGAAAAACTGTTTTTT; CDR3aa: CASSPIGQPNEKLFF
abundance: NA; d_gene: TRBD1; j_gene: TRBJ1-5; v_gene: TRBV18; CDR3nt: TGTGCCAGCTCACCGAACAGGGGCGATAGCAATCAGCCCCAGCATTTT; CDR3aa: CASSPNRGDSNQPQHF
abundance: NA; d_gene: NA; j_gene: TRBJ2-2; v_gene: TRBV18; CDR3nt: TGTGCCAGCTCCCCGGGAGCTGATAATGTCCCGGACACCGGGGAGCTGTTTTTT; CDR3aa: CASSPGADNVPDTGELFF
abundance: NA; d_gene: NA; j_gene: TRBJ2-5; v_gene: TRBV5-5; CDR3nt: TGTGCCAGCAGCTTGATTACAGTAGAAGAGACCCAGTACTTC; CDR3aa: CASSLITVEETQYF
abundance: NA; d_gene: NA; j_gene: TRBJ2-5; v_gene: TRBV28; CDR3nt: TGTGCCAGCACCTCCCCCGGGGCAGGGCCCCAAGAGACCCAGTACTTC; CDR3aa: CASTSPGAGPQETQYF
abundance: NA; d_gene: TRBD1; j_gene: TRBJ1-1; v_gene: TRBV18; CDR3nt: TGTGCCAGCTCACCAGGAGGGGGCTTAATCACTGAAGCTTTCTTT; CDR3aa: CASSPGGGLITEAFF
abundance: NA; d_gene: TRBD2; j_gene: TRBJ2-1; v_gene: TRBV27; CDR3nt: TGTGCCAGCAGTCCGACCAGACTAGCGGAATACAATGAGCAGTTCTTC; CDR3aa: CASSPTRLAEYNEQFF
abundance: NA; d_gene: NA; j_gene: TRBJ1-5; v_gene: TRBV27; CDR3nt: TGTGCCAGCAGCACAGTGCTTTATAGCAATCAGCCCCAGCATTTT; CDR3aa: CASSTVLYSNQPQHF
abundance: NA; d_gene: TRBD2; j_gene: TRBJ2-7; v_gene: TRBV7-9; CDR3nt: TGTGCCAGCAGCCCGACCCTAGCGGGAGGGTCCTACGAGCAGTACTTC; CDR3aa: CASSPTLAGGSYEQYF
abundance: NA; d_gene: NA; j_gene: TRBJ2-3; v_gene: TRBV5-4; CDR3nt: TGTGCCAGCAGCTTAATTCGGGAGCGCAGCACAGATACGCAGTATTTT; CDR3aa: CASSLIRERSTDTQYF
abundance: NA; d_gene: NA; j_gene: TRBJ1-2; v_gene: TRBV28; CDR3nt: TGTGCCACCGACACGGGTACAACCGGCTACACCTTC; CDR3aa: CATDTGTTGYTF
abundance: NA; d_gene: NA; j_gene: TRBJ2-1; v_gene: TRBV19; CDR3nt: TGTGCCAGTAGTATCCTTGGACTATACAATGAGCAGTTCTTC; CDR3aa: CASSILGLYNEQFF
abundance: NA; d_gene: NA; j_gene: TRBJ1-1; v_gene: TRBV5-3; CDR3nt: TGTGCCAGAAGCTACGGGAATGAAGCTTTCTTT; CDR3aa: CARSYGNEAFF
abundance: NA; d_gene: NA; j_gene: TRBJ2-1; v_gene: TRBV28; CDR3nt: TGTGCCAGCAGTCCCCCCGGGAAAGGCAATGAGCAGTTCTTC; CDR3aa: CASSPPGKGNEQFF
abundance: NA; d_gene: TRBD1; j_gene: TRBJ1-5; v_gene: TRBV19; CDR3nt: TGTGCCAGTAGTCGTACAGGGGTTGTCAAGCCCCAGCATTTT; CDR3aa: CASSRTGVVKPQHF
abundance: NA; d_gene: NA; j_gene: TRBJ2-5; v_gene: TRBV5-1; CDR3nt: TGCGCCAGCAGCGACCCCGGGACGGAACTGGCGGAGACCCAGTACTTC; CDR3aa: CASSDPGTELAETQYF
abundance: NA; d_gene: NA; j_gene: TRBJ2-7; v_gene: TRBV6-1; CDR3nt: TGTGCCAGCAGTGATTCCTCCTACGAGCAGTACTTC; CDR3aa: CASSDSSYEQYF
abundance: once; d_gene: NA; j_gene: TRBJ2-3; v_gene: TRBV2; CDR3nt: TGTGCCAGGGCGAGACCCAGGACGGCAGATACGCAGTATTTT; CDR3aa: CARARPRTADTQYF
abundance: NA; d_gene: NA; j_gene: TRBJ2-5; v_gene: TRBV4-1; CDR3nt: TGCGCCAGCAGCCTCGGAGCTTTGGAGACCCAGTACTTC; CDR3aa: CASSLGALETQYF
abundance: NA; d_gene: NA; j_gene: TRBJ1-2; v_gene: TRBV11-2; CDR3nt: TGTGCCAGCAGCTTAGACTTATACTATGGCTACACCTTC; CDR3aa: CASSLDLYYGYTF
abundance: NA; d_gene: NA; j_gene: TRBJ2-7; v_gene: TRBV28; CDR3nt: TGTGCCAGCATGGGGGTGCGGAAGAAGGTCTACGAGCAGTACTTC; CDR3aa: CASMGVRKKVYEQYF
abundance: NA; d_gene: NA; j_gene: TRBJ2-7; v_gene: TRBV5-8; CDR3nt: TGTGCCAGCAGCTTCAGGGACCACGAGCAGTACTTC; CDR3aa: CASSFRDHEQYF
abundance: once; d_gene: TRBD1; j_gene: TRBJ2-5; v_gene: TRBV15; CDR3nt: TGTGCCACCAGCTCCCGGACAGGAGACATCCAAGAGACCCAGTACTTC; CDR3aa: CATSSRTGDIQETQYF
abundance: NA; d_gene: TRBD1; j_gene: TRBJ1-2; v_gene: TRBV18; CDR3nt: TGTGCCAGCTCACCACCCTCAGGGGGCTATGGCTACACCTTC; CDR3aa: CASSPPSGGYGYTF
abundance: NA; d_gene: NA; j_gene: TRBJ2-1; v_gene: TRBV6-4; CDR3nt: TGTGCCAGCAGTGACTTGTTAGGGGTTGCTGAGCAGTTCTTC; CDR3aa: CASSDLLGVAEQFF
abundance: NA; d_gene: NA; j_gene: TRBJ2-7; v_gene: TRBV19; CDR3nt: TGTGCCAGTAGTACCAACTCCTACGAGCAGTACTTC; CDR3aa: CASSTNSYEQYF
abundance: NA; d_gene: NA; j_gene: TRBJ1-1; v_gene: TRBV28; CDR3nt: TGTGCCAGCATCGCGGGGAACACTGAAGCTTTCTTT; CDR3aa: CASIAGNTEAFF
abundance: NA; d_gene: TRBD1; j_gene: TRBJ2-7; v_gene: TRBV5-4; CDR3nt: TGTGCCAGCAGCTTGGGACAGGGGACGAACGAGCAGTACTTC; CDR3aa: CASSLGQGTNEQYF
abundance: NA; d_gene: NA; j_gene: TRBJ2-7; v_gene: TRBV5-4; CDR3nt: TGTGCCAGCAGCTTGATTGGGGGGGCCGAGCAGTACTTC; CDR3aa: CASSLIGGAEQYF
abundance: once; d_gene: NA; j_gene: TRBJ1-1; v_gene: TRBV6-1; CDR3nt: TGTGCCAGCAGTGAAGTGTCAAGCACTGAAGCTTTCTTT; CDR3aa: CASSEVSSTEAFF
abundance: NA; d_gene: TRBD2; j_gene: TRBJ2-1; v_gene: TRBV6-5; CDR3nt: TGTGCCAGCAGTCCGGGACTAGCCTACAATGAGCAGTTCTTC; CDR3aa: CASSPGLAYNEQFF
abundance: NA; d_gene: NA; j_gene: TRBJ2-3; v_gene: TRBV9; CDR3nt: TGTGCCAGCAGCGTAGGGAGGGGGCTCAACCAACTCACAGATACGCAGTATTTT; CDR3aa: CASSVGRGLNQLTDTQYF
abundance: NA; d_gene: NA; j_gene: TRBJ2-5; v_gene: TRBV5-1; CDR3nt: TGCGCCAGCAGTCCTGTGACGTACCAAGAGACCCAGTACTTC; CDR3aa: CASSPVTYQETQYF
abundance: NA; d_gene: TRBD2; j_gene: TRBJ2-5; v_gene: TRBV10-3; CDR3nt: TGTGCCATCAAGGACTGGGAGCGGGAGAACGAGACCCAGTACTTC; CDR3aa: CAIKDWERENETQYF
abundance: NA; d_gene: NA; j_gene: TRBJ2-1; v_gene: TRBV5-1; CDR3nt: TGCGCCAGCAGCTTGTATCCAGGGATCTCCTACAATGAGCAGTTCTTC; CDR3aa: CASSLYPGISYNEQFF
abundance: NA; d_gene: NA; j_gene: TRBJ2-3; v_gene: TRBV28; CDR3nt: TGTGCCAGCAGTTTACTGCCCCCATCAAATACGCAGTATTTT; CDR3aa: CASSLLPPSNTQYF
abundance: once; d_gene: NA; j_gene: TRBJ1-1; v_gene: TRBV9; CDR3nt: TGTGCCAGCAGCGTAACTGGGTTGAACACTGAAGCTTTCTTT; CDR3aa: CASSVTGLNTEAFF
abundance: NA; d_gene: NA; j_gene: TRBJ1-2; v_gene: TRBV5-1; CDR3nt: TGCGCCAGCAGCTCGCCAGGGTTGGGCTACACCTTC; CDR3aa: CASSSPGLGYTF
abundance: NA; d_gene: NA; j_gene: TRBJ2-7; v_gene: TRBV7-3; CDR3nt: TGTGCCAGCAGCTTTACACGGTTGGGGGCTGGCAGCGAGCAGTACTTC; CDR3aa: CASSFTRLGAGSEQYF
abundance: NA; d_gene: NA; j_gene: TRBJ2-5; v_gene: TRBV7-9; CDR3nt: TGTGCCAGTCACGTGCAGTATGTAGAGACCCAGTACTTC; CDR3aa: CASHVQYVETQYF
abundance: once; d_gene: TRBD2; j_gene: TRBJ2-1; v_gene: TRBV11-3; CDR3nt: TGTGCCAGCAGCTTAGGACTAGCGGGAGGGGAAGCCTACAATGAGCAGTTCTTC; CDR3aa: CASSLGLAGGEAYNEQFF
abundance: NA; d_gene: NA; j_gene: TRBJ2-5; v_gene: TRBV7-9; CDR3nt: TGTGCCAGCAGCTTAGGATATAAGGACCAAGAGACCCAGTACTTC; CDR3aa: CASSLGYKDQETQYF